These 12 T cell receptor beta chains came from one sample sequenced in a study of blood T cell repertoires in COVID-19. Only in-frame clones appear in the TCRdb table, and some are missing; sequencing was by immunoSEQ multiplex PCR. In the table there are about 300,000 clones, about 89% of which are singletons. Sequencing was performed on peripheral blood. Receptors originate from a woman in her thirties or forties who had recovered from COVID-19.

The rearrangement joins TRBV7-9 to TRBJ2-1; D possibly corresponds to TRBD2 (6 bases). Germline lookup yields CDR1 SEHNR and CDR2 FQNEAQ (reference sequence). CDR3 length: 16 amino acids. V lost 5 bases and J lost 6, with 20 bases in between. CDR3 coding DNA: TGTGCCAGCAGCACTTGGGGGGTAGGTCAATCCAATGAGCAGTTCTTC. This gives the protein CASSTWGVGQSNEQFF. Together with reference TRBV7-9 and TRBJ2-1, the CDR3 gives the full variable domain: DTGVSQNPRHKITKRGQNVTFRCDPISEHNRLYWYRQTLGQGPEFLTYFQNEAQLEKSRLLSDRFSAERPKGSFSTLEIQRTEQGDSAMYLCASSTWGVGQSNEQFFGPGTRLTVL.

This chain uses TRBV5-1 with TRBJ2-2, with 7 positions matching TRBD1. Unmatched junction bases numbered 9, after V lost 0 bases and J lost 4 bases. The CDR3 has 17 residues. CDR1 is SGHRS and CDR2 is YFSETQ in the germline V gene. The CDR3 sequence: CASSLAGQGVSTGELFF. CDR3 bases: TGCGCCAGCAGCTTGGCTGGGCAGGGGGTTTCCACCGGGGAGCTGTTTTTT.

The chain carries TRBV9 and TRBJ2-1; D might be TRBD1 (6 bases). This CDR3 spans 14 amino acids. The V gene lost 1 base and the J gene lost 6 bases, with 11 bases spanning the gap. CDR1 is SGDLS, CDR2 YYNGEE, per germline. CDR3 amino acids: CASSVSGVGNEQFF. The DNA of the CDR3 is TGTGCCAGCAGCGTATCAGGGGTCGGCAATGAGCAGTTCTTC. Full variable domain (missing parts from reference TRBV9 and TRBJ2-1): DSGVTQTPKHLITATGQRVTLRCSPRSGDLSVYWYQQSLDQGLQFLIQYYNGEERAKGNILERFSAQQFPDLHSELNLSSLELGDSALYFCASSVSGVGNEQFFGPGTRLTVL.

Concerning this clone: This specimen includes other DNA sequences encoding the same CDR3. The CDR3 DNA is TGTGCCAGCAGTTCAACAGGAGAGACCCAGTACTTC. Translating it yields CASSSTGETQYF. V and J are TRBV12-3 or TRBV12-4 and TRBJ2-5; maybe TRBD1 (5 bases). The CDR3 has 12 amino acids. V gave up 4 bases and J gave up 4 bases, with 7 bases separating them.

The CDR3 coding sequence is TGTGCCTGGAATCAAGTTGGAGGATTAAGCAATCAGCCCCAGCATTTT. Translating gives CAWNQVGGLSNQPQHF. This rearrangement joins TRBV30 to TRBJ1-5; D remains unclear. Germline-derived CDR1 and CDR2 are GTSNPN and SVGIG (reference sequence). V was cut by 4 bases and J by 1 base, with 17 bases left in between. The CDR3 length is 16 residues.

This chain connects TRBV7-9 to TRBJ1-3; D is possibly TRBD1 (6 bases). Germline V CDR1 and CDR2: SEHNR, FQNEAQ (reference sequence). The CDR3 is 15 residues long. Between the trimmed V and J ends, which lost 5 bases and 2 bases, there was a span of 13 bases. DNA of the CDR3: TGTGCCAGCAGCCGCGGGGGCCTGACTGGAAACACCATATATTTT. Translating it yields CASSRGGLTGNTIYF. Combining the CDR3 with reference TRBV7-9 and TRBJ1-3 gives the whole variable domain DTGVSQNPRHKITKRGQNVTFRCDPISEHNRLYWYRQTLGQGPEFLTYFQNEAQLEKSRLLSDRFSAERPKGSFSTLEIQRTEQGDSAMYLCASSRGGLTGNTIYFGEGSWLTVV.

The gene calls are TRBV27 and TRBJ2-7; TRBD2 agrees at 9 bases. Germline CDR1 reads MNHEY; CDR2 reads SMNVEV (reference sequence). The CDR3 contains 15 residues. The ends lost 6 bases at V and 1 base at J; junction bases unmatched: 7. CDR3 bases: TGTGCCAGCAGACGAAAGACTAGCGGTTCCTACGAGCAGTACTTC. It translates to CASRRKTSGSYEQYF.

The chain couples TRBV9 to TRBJ2-5; tentative D call: TRBD1 (5 bases). With 3 bases removed from V and 5 bases from J, the gap between germline ends came to 11 bases. This CDR3 comprises 13 residues. In germline, CDR1 is SGDLS, CDR2 YYNGEE. CDR3 DNA: TGTGCCAGCAGCGGCAGGGTTGGCGAGACCCAGTACTTC. Its translation is CASSGRVGETQYF.

The gene calls are TRBV5-4 and TRBJ2-7; 8 positions match TRBD2. Germline loops: CDR1 SGHNT, CDR2 YYREEE (reference sequence). Trimming removed 0 bases from V and 2 bases from J; junction bases left unmatched: 10. The CDR3 has 17 amino acids. The DNA for the CDR3 is TGTGCCAGCAGCTTGGGAGGAGCGGGGGTGAGGACCTACGAGCAGTACTTC. Amino acid sequence: CASSLGGAGVRTYEQYF.

The chain combines TRBV5-1 with TRBJ2-7; 9 bases fit TRBD1. This CDR3 has 15 residues. Germline CDR1 and CDR2: SGHRS and YFSETQ. Trimming removed 6 bases from V and 4 bases from J; junction bases left unmatched: 11. The CDR3: CASTARTGAGYEQYF. The CDR3 DNA sequence: TGCGCCAGCACCGCAAGGACAGGGGCAGGGTACGAGCAGTACTTC.

This sequence joins TRBV19 and TRBJ2-3; 7 nucleotides line up with TRBD1. Germline trimming cut 6 bases from V and 8 bases from J; bases unmatched to any gene: 14. The CDR3 is 15 amino acids. CDR1 and CDR2 (germline): LNHDA, SQIVND (reference sequence). As DNA, the CDR3 is TGTGCCAGTAGCTTGGATCTGACAGGGTTCGGTACGCAGTATTTT. Translating gives CASSLDLTGFGTQYF.

V usage is TRBV12-3 or TRBV12-4 and J usage is TRBJ1-1; the D is unclear. CDR3 length: 13 residues. The V end was cut by 11 bases, the J end by 0 bases, with 13 bases between. CDR3: CASWAWMNTEAFF. Written as DNA, the CDR3 is TGTGCCTCATGGGCCTGGATGAACACTGAAGCTTTCTTT.